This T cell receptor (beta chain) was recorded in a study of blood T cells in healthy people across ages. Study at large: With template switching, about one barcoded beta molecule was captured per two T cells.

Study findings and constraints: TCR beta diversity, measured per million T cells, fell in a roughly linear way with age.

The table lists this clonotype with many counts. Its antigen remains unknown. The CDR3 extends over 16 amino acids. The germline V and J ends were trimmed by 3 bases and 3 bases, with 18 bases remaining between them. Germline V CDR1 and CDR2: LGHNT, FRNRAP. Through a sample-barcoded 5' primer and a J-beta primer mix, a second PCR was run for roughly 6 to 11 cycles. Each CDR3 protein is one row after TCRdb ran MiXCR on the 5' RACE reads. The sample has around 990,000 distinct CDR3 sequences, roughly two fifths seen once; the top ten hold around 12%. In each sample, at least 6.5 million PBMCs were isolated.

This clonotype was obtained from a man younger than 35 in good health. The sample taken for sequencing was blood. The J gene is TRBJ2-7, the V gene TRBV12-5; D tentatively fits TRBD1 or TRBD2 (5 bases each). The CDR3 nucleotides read TGTGCTAGTGGTTTTAGTCCGGGACGGAACTTCTACGAGCAGTACTTC. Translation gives CASGFSPGRNFYEQYF.